Presented here are 28 T cell receptor beta chains from one specimen sequenced in a study of relationships among human T cell subsets. TCR alpha and beta CDR3s were amplified from mRNA by semiquantitative ARM-PCR. ARM-PCR used tagged nested gene-specific primers, then communal superprimers for exponential amplification. TCRdb itself ran the multiplex PCR reads through MiXCR, one entry per CDR3 protein. Seen here are 5,100 or so distinct CDR3 sequences, about 77% observed once, and the top ten hold approximately 28%. The sequenced sample consisted of total T cells sorted from blood. The receptors here all came from a man aged 35-49 years in good health.

This clonotype was picked up a small number of times. Here the CDR3 reads CASSEPRTVSYEQYF. The DNA for the CDR3 is TGCGCCAGCAGTGAGCCTCGGACCGTTTCCTACGAGCAGTACTTC. The chain recombines TRBV10-2 with TRBJ2-7; D is undetermined. The V end lost 2 bases, the J end lost 1 base, and 12 bases lay between the germline ends. The CDR3 is 15 residues long. Germline V CDR1 and CDR2: WSHSY, SAAADI.

The V call is TRBV7-2, the J call TRBJ2-3; D is unclear. Trimming shortened V by 3 bases and J by 4 bases, and 8 bases separated the two germline ends. This CDR3 comprises 13 residues. Germline assignment: CDR1 SGHTA and CDR2 FQGNSA. For the CDR3, the DNA is TGTGCCAGCAGCTTCCCTGGGTCAGATACGCAGTATTTT. It translates to CASSFPGSDTQYF. The variable domain in full, completed from reference TRBV7-2 and TRBJ2-3, reads GAGVSQSPSNKVTEKGKDVELRCDPISGHTALYWYRQSLGQGLEFLIYFQGNSAPDKSGLPSDRFSAERTGGSVSTLTIQRTQQEDSAVYLCASSFPGSDTQYFGPGTRLTVL.

This clonotype occurred once. The chain uses TRBV7-6 and TRBJ2-7, with 7 bases aligning to TRBD1. This CDR3 is built from 13 residues. Per germline, CDR1 SGHVS and CDR2 FNYEAQ. J lost 2 bases, V lost 4 bases, and 2 bases had no gene match. CDR3 amino acids: CASSSDRTYEQYF. In nucleotides, the CDR3 is TGTGCCAGCAGCTCGGACAGGACCTACGAGCAGTACTTC.

The V and J genes are TRBV11-2 and TRBJ2-7; 8 bases are a match to TRBD1. CDR1 is SGHAT, CDR2 FQNNGV, per germline. The V segment lost 0 bases and the J segment 7 bases; nucleotides outside the gene matches: 5. The CDR3 loop spans 14 amino acids. CDR3 bases: TGTGCCAGCAGCTTAGACCCAGGGGGCGGGGAGCAGTACTTC. This gives the protein CASSLDPGGGEQYF.

The rearrangement joins TRBV11-3 to TRBJ2-3; D might be TRBD2 (6 bases). The CDR3 totals 17 residues. Germline loops: CDR1 SGHNT, CDR2 YENEEA. V lost 4 bases to trimming and J lost 5 bases, with 22 bases between them. The CDR3 region is CASSSRSGDPWEDTQYF. The CDR3 DNA is TGTGCCAGCAGCTCACGGTCGGGGGACCCATGGGAAGATACGCAGTATTTT.

This clonotype is a singleton in its sample. The rearrangement uses TRBV11-2 and TRBJ2-1; TRBD2 agrees at 11 bases. Unmatched junction bases numbered 6, after V lost 6 bases and J lost 8 bases. The CDR3 has 14 amino acids. The germline V gene encodes CDR1 SGHAT and CDR2 FQNNGV. Here the CDR3 DNA reads TGTGCCAGCAGTTACCTAGCGGGGGGACATGAGCAGTTCTTC. Translation: CASSYLAGGHEQFF.

The chain links TRBV28 to TRBJ2-5; 11 nucleotides agree with TRBD2. The CDR3 runs to 16 residues. Germline V gives CDR1 MDHEN, CDR2 SYDVKM. Unmatched junction bases numbered 9, after V lost 6 bases and J lost 3 bases. The CDR3 DNA reads as TGTGCCAGCAGCCGCCCCGCGACTAGCGGGGAAGAGACCCAGTACTTC. It specifies CASSRPATSGEETQYF. Supplemented by reference TRBV28 and TRBJ2-5, the full variable domain reads DVKVTQSSRYLVKRTGEKVFLECVQDMDHENMFWYRQDPGLGLRLIYFSYDVKMKEKGDIPEGYSVSREKKERFSLILESASTNQTSMYLCASSRPATSGEETQYFGPGTRLLVL.

V gene TRBV28 combines with J gene TRBJ2-1; 7 bases line up with TRBD2. With 7 bases clipped from V and 10 bases from J, the junction kept 10 bases outside the gene matches. The CDR3 is 13 residues long. Germline V gene lookup returns CDR1 MDHEN and CDR2 SYDVKM. This chain's CDR3 is CASTRTSRKEQFF. The CDR3 DNA follows: TGTGCCAGCACCAGGACTAGTCGCAAGGAGCAGTTCTTC.

The V call is TRBV11-2, the J call TRBJ2-3; TRBD1 aligns across 11 bases. The CDR3 is made up of 16 amino acids. The germline gives CDR1 SGHAT, CDR2 FQNNGV. V lost 5 bases to trimming and J lost 2 bases; unmatched junction nucleotides: 6. The DNA for the CDR3 is TGTGCCAGCAGCCCAGGGACAGGGGGGCCCACAGATACGCAGTATTTT. Translating gives CASSPGTGGPTDTQYF.

This clonotype came up a few times. The genes are TRBV6-5 and TRBJ2-7; 10 nucleotides agree with TRBD1. J gave up 7 bases and V 7 bases, and 10 bases lay outside the gene matches. The CDR3 sequence is 14 residues long. Germline V gene data show CDR1 as MNHEY and CDR2 as SVGAGI. The CDR3 here is CASTLRQGAREQYF. DNA of the CDR3: TGTGCCAGCACCCTAAGACAGGGGGCGCGGGAGCAGTACTTC.

The chain recombines TRBV6-5 with TRBJ2-1, with a tentative D call TRBD2 (6 bases). This CDR3 region has 13 residues. Trimming took off 5 bases at V and 10 bases at J, with 15 bases between the two ends. Germline CDR1 and CDR2: MNHEY and SVGAGI. CDR3 protein: CASSPPETREQFF. In DNA, the CDR3 is TGTGCCAGCAGTCCCCCAGAGACTAGGGAGCAGTTCTTC.

The J gene is TRBJ1-2, the V gene TRBV6-6; 12 positions match TRBD1. Germline loops: CDR1 MNHNY, CDR2 SVGAGI (reference sequence). V gave up 6 bases and J gave up 8 bases; unmatched junction bases: 7. This CDR3 region has 14 residues. The CDR3 DNA reads as TGTGCCAGCAGCCGGGGACAGGGGGCGGGCGGCTACACCTTC. As protein: CASSRGQGAGGYTF.

This clonotype has only a few counts. This chain links TRBV28 with TRBJ2-7, with 9 positions matching TRBD2. The CDR3 totals 12 residues. Germline V gene data show CDR1 as MDHEN and CDR2 as SYDVKM. V lost 6 bases, J lost 3 bases, and 0 bases stayed unmatched. The CDR3 DNA reads as TGTGCCAGCAGACTAGCGGGCTACGAGCAGTACTTC. It encodes CASRLAGYEQYF.

This clonotype came up a few times. The chain joins TRBV11-2 to TRBJ1-1; D gene uncertain. Trimming took off 3 bases at V and 1 base at J, with 9 bases between the two ends. The CDR3 is 14 amino acids. The germline gives CDR1 SGHAT, CDR2 FQNNGV. The CDR3 bases are TGTGCCAGCAGCTTCGGGTTGGGGAACACTGAAGCTTTCTTT. Amino acid sequence: CASSFGLGNTEAFF.

The V gene is TRBV19, the J gene TRBJ1-1; D unclear. The CDR3 runs 13 residues. V lost 5 bases to trimming and J lost 2 bases, with 9 bases between them. Germline lookup yields CDR1 LNHDA and CDR2 SQIVND (reference sequence). Written as DNA, the CDR3 is TGTGCCAGTAGTTCCGGACCTAACACTGAAGCTTTCTTT. Amino acid sequence: CASSSGPNTEAFF.

V usage is TRBV5-1 and J usage is TRBJ2-5; 8 positions match TRBD2. The CDR3 has 13 residues. V shed 7 bases and J 4 bases; nucleotides not matched to a gene: 6. Looked up from germline, CDR1 is SGHRS and CDR2 is YFSETQ. CDR3 in amino acids: CASAAGVGETQYF. The CDR3 coding sequence is TGCGCCAGCGCAGCGGGAGTGGGAGAGACCCAGTACTTC. Based on the CDR3 plus reference TRBV5-1 and TRBJ2-5, the full variable domain is KAGVTQTPRYLIKTRGQQVTLSCSPISGHRSVSWYQQTPGQGLQFLFEYFSETQRNKGNFPGRFSGRQFSNSRSEMNVSTLELGDSALYLCASAAGVGETQYFGPGTRLLVL.

V usage is TRBV29-1 and J usage is TRBJ2-3; 8 nucleotides align to TRBD1. The V gene end was trimmed by 3 bases and the J gene end by 5 bases; junction bases not matched to a gene: 1. Germline V gene data show CDR1 as SQVTM and CDR2 as ANQGSEA. This CDR3 contains 12 residues. CDR3 sequence: CSVDGTGDTQYF. The CDR3 DNA is TGCAGCGTTGATGGGACAGGAGATACGCAGTATTTT.

This sequence joins TRBV10-3 and TRBJ2-3; 7 nucleotides agree with TRBD2. Germline V CDR1 and CDR2: ENHRY, SYGVKD. V dropped 6 bases and J dropped 2; count of bases not matched to a gene: 2. The CDR3 totals 13 residues. This CDR3 is CAISGRYTDTQYF. The CDR3 DNA reads TGTGCCATCAGCGGGAGGTACACAGATACGCAGTATTTT.

This rearrangement joins TRBV2 to TRBJ2-2, with D maybe TRBD2 (5 bases). V shed 1 base and J shed 1 base, with 7 bases lying between them. The germline V gene encodes CDR1 SNHLY and CDR2 FYNNEI. The CDR3 length is 15 residues. The CDR3 DNA reads as TGTGCCAGCAGTGAAGTGGCGGGGAACACCGGGGAGCTGTTTTTT. It codes for CASSEVAGNTGELFF.

The gene calls are TRBV7-2 and TRBJ2-1, with TRBD2 matching 8 bases. Germline-derived CDR1 and CDR2 are SGHTA and FQGNSA. V trimming: 6 bases; J trimming: 4 bases; junction bases outside the gene matches: 5. The CDR3 is 14 amino acids. CDR3 nucleotides: TGTGCCAGCAGGCGCGGGGGGAGGTACAATGAGCAGTTCTTC. Its translation: CASRRGGRYNEQFF.

This clonotype has a single count. The chain joins TRBV29-1 to TRBJ2-7; tentative D call: TRBD1 (6 bases). Trimming removed 4 bases at V and 5 bases at J, with 12 bases between. The CDR3 has 12 amino acids. CDR1 is SQVTM, CDR2 ANQGSEA, per germline. The CDR3 DNA reads TGCAGCGTTGGATCAACAGGGCACGAGCAGTACTTC. Protein product: CSVGSTGHEQYF.

The gene calls are TRBV29-1 and TRBJ1-5, with D possibly matching TRBD1 (6 bases). In germline, CDR1 is SQVTM, CDR2 ANQGSEA. The CDR3 runs to 15 residues. Trimming left V 6 bases short and J 2 bases short, with 17 bases between. The CDR3 is CSVVSGAGGNQPQHF. The CDR3 nucleotides are TGCAGCGTAGTTTCGGGGGCGGGGGGCAATCAGCCCCAGCATTTT.

The chain has TRBV5-1 and TRBJ2-7, with D maybe TRBD2 (6 bases). Looked up from germline, CDR1 is SGHRS and CDR2 is YFSETQ. V was pared by 4 bases and J by 0 bases, with 8 bases between. This CDR3 has 13 amino acids. CDR3 in DNA: TGCGCCAGCAGCGCGGGATCCTCCTACGAGCAGTACTTC. Its protein is CASSAGSSYEQYF. The variable domain in full, with the rest retrieved from reference TRBV5-1 and TRBJ2-7, is KAGVTQTPRYLIKTRGQQVTLSCSPISGHRSVSWYQQTPGQGLQFLFEYFSETQRNKGNFPGRFSGRQFSNSRSEMNVSTLELGDSALYLCASSAGSSYEQYFGPGTRLTVT.

The J gene is TRBJ1-6, the V gene TRBV19; TRBD1 aligns across 9 bases. The germline gives CDR1 LNHDA, CDR2 SQIVND (reference sequence). V lost 9 bases and J lost 7; bases outside the gene matches: 7. The CDR3 is 14 residues long. The CDR3 loop reads CASSRDRDNSPLHF. The CDR3 DNA reads as TGTGCCAGCTCCCGGGACAGGGACAATTCACCCCTCCACTTT. Using reference TRBV19 and TRBJ1-6 for the parts outside the CDR3, the full variable domain is DGGITQSPKYLFRKEGQNVTLSCEQNLNHDAMYWYRQDPGQGLRLIYYSQIVNDFQKGDIAEGYSVSREKKESFPLTVTSAQKNPTAFYLCASSRDRDNSPLHFGNGTRLTVT.

The chain uses TRBV4-2 and TRBJ2-7; weak D call: TRBD2 (6 bases). This CDR3 comprises 13 residues. V was shortened by 3 bases and J by 1 base, with 7 bases between the two germline ends. Germline assignment: CDR1 LGHNA and CDR2 YNFKEQ. CDR3 protein: CASSHAGSYEQYF. CDR3 coding DNA: TGTGCCAGCAGCCACGCGGGATCCTACGAGCAGTACTTC.

This sequence joins TRBV29-1 and TRBJ1-5, with D possibly matching TRBD1 (6 bases). Germline assignment: CDR1 SQVTM and CDR2 ANQGSEA. This CDR3 has 12 amino acids. V gave up 6 bases and J gave up 4 bases, with 10 bases separating them. The CDR3 DNA reads as TGCAGCGTCCTAACAGGGAATCAGCCCCAGCATTTT. It translates to CSVLTGNQPQHF.

In its sample, this clonotype was seen a few times. The V and J genes are TRBV28 and TRBJ2-3, with 9 bases that match TRBD2. This CDR3 contains 16 residues. The trim removed 6 bases at V and 4 bases at J, leaving 11 bases unmatched. Germline lookup yields CDR1 MDHEN and CDR2 SYDVKM. CDR3 sequence: CASSRGGRAGADTQYF. DNA of the CDR3: TGTGCCAGCAGCCGCGGCGGGAGGGCCGGGGCAGATACGCAGTATTTT.

Turning to this clonotype: Compared with germline, one end of the junction differs, possibly owing to a read error. V gene TRBV19 combines with J gene TRBJ2-5; 7 positions match TRBD1. The germline CDR1 and CDR2 sequences are LNHDA and SQIVND (reference sequence). This CDR3 comprises 12 residues. The CDR3 is CAGSDRAGTQYF. DNA for the CDR3: TGTGCCGGTAGCGACAGGGCGGGGACCCAGTACTTC.